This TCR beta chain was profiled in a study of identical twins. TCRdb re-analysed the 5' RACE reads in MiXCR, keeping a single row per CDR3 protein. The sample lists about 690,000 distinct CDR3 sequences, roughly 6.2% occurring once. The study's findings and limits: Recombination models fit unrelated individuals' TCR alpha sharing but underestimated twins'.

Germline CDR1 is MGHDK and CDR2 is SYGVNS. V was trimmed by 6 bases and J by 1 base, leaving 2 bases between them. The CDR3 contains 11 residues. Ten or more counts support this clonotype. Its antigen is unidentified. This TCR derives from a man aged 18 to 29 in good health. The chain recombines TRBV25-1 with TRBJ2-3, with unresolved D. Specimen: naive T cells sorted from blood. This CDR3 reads CASRGTDTQYF. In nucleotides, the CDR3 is TGTGCCAGCAGGGGCACAGATACGCAGTATTTT.